The next 3 T cell receptor beta chains were all read from a single sample in a study of blood T cell repertoires in COVID-19. Using immunoSEQ multiplex PCR, the repertoire was profiled, and TCRdb retains in-frame clones only, with some absent. The sample holds under 150,000 clones, about four fifths seen once. The sample consisted of peripheral blood. These receptors were obtained from an elderly man with acute or convalescent COVID-19.

The rearrangement joins TRBV4-3 to TRBJ1-6; maybe TRBD1 (5 bases). CDR3 length: 15 amino acids. Germline loops: CDR1 LGHNA, CDR2 YSLEER. V lost 1 base to trimming and J lost 7 bases, with 11 bases between them. The CDR3 loop reads CASSQGGRVNSPLHF. CDR3 nucleotides: TGCGCCAGCAGCCAAGGGGGCAGGGTGAATTCACCCCTCCACTTT.

The chain combines TRBV15 with TRBJ2-5, with 9 bases lining up with TRBD1. This CDR3 has 13 residues. CDR1 and CDR2 from the germline V gene are LNHNV and YYDKDF (reference sequence). The V and J ends lost 7 bases and 3 bases, in that order; junction bases with no gene match: 3. For the CDR3, the DNA is TGTGCCACCATGGGACAGGGTAAAGAGACCCAGTACTTC. Translating gives CATMGQGKETQYF.

This clone has a single count. The genes are TRBV28 and TRBJ2-3, with D perhaps matching TRBD1 (5 bases). CDR3 size: 15 residues. Trimming left V 7 bases short and J 2 bases short, with 16 bases between. The germline V gene encodes CDR1 MDHEN and CDR2 SYDVKM. The CDR3 spells CASNFRQTFTDTQYF. Here the CDR3 DNA reads TGTGCCAGCAATTTTAGACAGACTTTCACAGATACGCAGTATTTT. Full variable domain (outside the CDR3, taken from reference TRBV28 and TRBJ2-3): DVKVTQSSRYLVKRTGEKVFLECVQDMDHENMFWYRQDPGLGLRLIYFSYDVKMKEKGDIPEGYSVSREKKERFSLILESASTNQTSMYLCASNFRQTFTDTQYFGPGTRLTVL.